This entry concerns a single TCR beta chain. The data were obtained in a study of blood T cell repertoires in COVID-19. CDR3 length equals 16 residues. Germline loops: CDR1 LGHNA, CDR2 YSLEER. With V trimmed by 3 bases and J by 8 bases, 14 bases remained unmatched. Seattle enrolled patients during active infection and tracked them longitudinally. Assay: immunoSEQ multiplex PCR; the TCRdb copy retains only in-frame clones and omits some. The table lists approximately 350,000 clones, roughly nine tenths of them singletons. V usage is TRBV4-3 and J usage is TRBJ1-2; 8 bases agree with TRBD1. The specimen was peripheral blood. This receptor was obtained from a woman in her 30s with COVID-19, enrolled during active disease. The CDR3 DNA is TGCGCCAGCAGCCAGAATAGGGGCCAGGGGGCAGGAGGCTACACCTTC. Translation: CASSQNRGQGAGGYTF.